Below, 3 T cell receptor beta chains from the same sample are listed, as sequenced in a study of blood T cell repertoires in COVID-19. Some clones are missing from TCRdb's copy, which holds only in-frame ones; the method was immunoSEQ multiplex PCR. The repertoire includes around 190,000 clones, around 77% of them detected once, and 5% to 8.5% sits in the top ten. The sample comprised peripheral blood. Receptors were obtained from a man aged 65 to 85 with active or convalescent COVID-19.

This chain joins TRBV30 and TRBJ1-4; 9 nucleotides match TRBD1. The CDR3 runs to 14 residues. CDR1 is GTSNPN and CDR2 is SVGIG in the germline V gene (reference sequence). The ends lost 2 bases at V and 7 bases at J; junction bases unmatched: 5. The CDR3: CAWSTGTGSEKLFF. CDR3 bases: TGTGCCTGGAGTACGGGGACAGGGAGTGAAAAACTGTTTTTT.

The V and J genes are TRBV2 and TRBJ2-3, with no clear D. The germline V gene encodes CDR1 SNHLY and CDR2 FYNNEI. The ends were cut back, 1 base at V and 14 bases at J, with 10 bases in the middle. This CDR3 is 11 amino acids long. The CDR3 here is CASSEGLVWYF. The CDR3 DNA reads as TGTGCCAGCAGTGAAGGGCTAGTTTGGTATTTT.

The V call is TRBV4-1, the J call TRBJ2-6; the D gene is possibly TRBD2 (5 bases). With 4 bases removed from V and 0 bases from J, the gap between germline ends came to 10 bases. CDR3 length: 16 residues. In germline, CDR1 is MGHRA, CDR2 YSYEKL. In DNA form, the CDR3 reads TGCGCCAGCAGCCTCAGTCGGGGCTCTGGGGCCAACGTCCTGACTTTC. Amino acids: CASSLSRGSGANVLTF.